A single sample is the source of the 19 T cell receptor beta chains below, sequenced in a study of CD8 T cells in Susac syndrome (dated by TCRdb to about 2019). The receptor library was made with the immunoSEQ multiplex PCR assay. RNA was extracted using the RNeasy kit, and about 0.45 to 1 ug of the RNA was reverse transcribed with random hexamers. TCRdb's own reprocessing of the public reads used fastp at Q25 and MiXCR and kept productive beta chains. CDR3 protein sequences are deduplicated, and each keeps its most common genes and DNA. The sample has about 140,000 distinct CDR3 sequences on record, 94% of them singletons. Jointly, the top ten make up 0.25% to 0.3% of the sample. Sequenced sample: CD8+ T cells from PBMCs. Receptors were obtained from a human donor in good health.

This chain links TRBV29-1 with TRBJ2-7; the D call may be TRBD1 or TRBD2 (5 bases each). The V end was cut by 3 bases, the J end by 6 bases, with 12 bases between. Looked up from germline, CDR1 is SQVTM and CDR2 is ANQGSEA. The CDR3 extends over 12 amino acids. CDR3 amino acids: CSVDVLRGEQYF. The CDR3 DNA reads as TGCAGCGTTGATGTATTGAGGGGCGAGCAGTACTTC.

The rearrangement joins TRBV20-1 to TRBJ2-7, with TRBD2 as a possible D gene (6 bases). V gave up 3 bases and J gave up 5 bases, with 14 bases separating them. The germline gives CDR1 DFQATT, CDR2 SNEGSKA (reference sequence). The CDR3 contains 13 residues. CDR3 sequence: CSARRLGGNEQYF. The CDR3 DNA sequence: TGCAGTGCTAGGCGACTAGGAGGTAACGAGCAGTACTTC.

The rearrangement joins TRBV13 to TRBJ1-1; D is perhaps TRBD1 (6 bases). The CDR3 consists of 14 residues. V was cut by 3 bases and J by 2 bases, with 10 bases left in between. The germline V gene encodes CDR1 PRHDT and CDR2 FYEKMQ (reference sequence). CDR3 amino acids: CASSFRGGNTEAFF. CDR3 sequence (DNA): TGTGCCAGCAGCTTTAGAGGGGGAAACACTGAAGCTTTCTTT.

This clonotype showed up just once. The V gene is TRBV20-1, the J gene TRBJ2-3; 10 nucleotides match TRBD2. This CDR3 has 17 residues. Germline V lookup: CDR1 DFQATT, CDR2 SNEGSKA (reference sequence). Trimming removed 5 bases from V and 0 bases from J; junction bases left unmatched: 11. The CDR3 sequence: CSALLAGVSASTDTQYF. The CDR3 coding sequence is TGCAGTGCTCTCCTAGCGGGAGTATCCGCTAGCACAGATACGCAGTATTTT.

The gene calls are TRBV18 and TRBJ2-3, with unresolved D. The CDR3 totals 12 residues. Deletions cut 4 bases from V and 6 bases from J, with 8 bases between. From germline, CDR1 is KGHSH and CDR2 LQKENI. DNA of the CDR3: TGTGCCAGCTCACTCCCGAGTGATACGCAGTATTTT. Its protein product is CASSLPSDTQYF.

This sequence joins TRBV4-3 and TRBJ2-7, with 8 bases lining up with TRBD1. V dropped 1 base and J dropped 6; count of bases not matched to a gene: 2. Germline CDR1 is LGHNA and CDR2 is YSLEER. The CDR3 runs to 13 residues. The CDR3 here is CASSQGTGLEQYF. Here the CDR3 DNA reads TGCGCCAGCAGCCAAGGGACAGGGCTCGAGCAGTACTTC.

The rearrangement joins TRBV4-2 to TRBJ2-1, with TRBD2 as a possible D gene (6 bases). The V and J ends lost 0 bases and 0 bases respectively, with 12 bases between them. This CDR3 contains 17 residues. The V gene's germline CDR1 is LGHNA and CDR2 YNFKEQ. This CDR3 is CASSQDPSASSYNEQFF. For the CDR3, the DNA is TGTGCCAGCAGCCAAGATCCTAGCGCGAGCTCCTACAATGAGCAGTTCTTC.

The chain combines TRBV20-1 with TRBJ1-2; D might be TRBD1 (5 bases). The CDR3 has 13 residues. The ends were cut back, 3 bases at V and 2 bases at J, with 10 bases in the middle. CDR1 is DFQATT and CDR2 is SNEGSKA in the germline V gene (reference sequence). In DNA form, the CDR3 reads TGCAGTGCTAGGCGGCAGGGCAACTATGGCTACACCTTC. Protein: CSARRQGNYGYTF.

The DNA of the CDR3 is TGTGCCAGCAGCCCAACCGACAGGGTAAACACCGGGGAGCTGTTTTTT. It yields the protein CASSPTDRVNTGELFF. The gene calls are TRBV28 and TRBJ2-2; 7 bases line up with TRBD1. In germline, CDR1 is MDHEN, CDR2 SYDVKM. CDR3 size: 16 residues. V shed 6 bases, J shed 2 bases, and the junction held 9 bases outside the gene matches.

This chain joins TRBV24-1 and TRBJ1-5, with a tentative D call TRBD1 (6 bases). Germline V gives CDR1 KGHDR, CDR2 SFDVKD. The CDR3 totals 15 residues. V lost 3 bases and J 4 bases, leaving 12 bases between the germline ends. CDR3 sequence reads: CATSDRGLGNQPQHF. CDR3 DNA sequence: TGTGCCACCAGTGATCGGGGGCTAGGGAATCAGCCCCAGCATTTT.

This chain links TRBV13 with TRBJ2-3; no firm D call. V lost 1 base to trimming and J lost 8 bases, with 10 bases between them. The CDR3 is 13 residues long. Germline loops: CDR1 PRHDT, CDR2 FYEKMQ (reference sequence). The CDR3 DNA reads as TGTGCCAGCAGCTTAGCCGAGTGTGGTACGCAGTATTTT. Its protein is CASSLAECGTQYF.

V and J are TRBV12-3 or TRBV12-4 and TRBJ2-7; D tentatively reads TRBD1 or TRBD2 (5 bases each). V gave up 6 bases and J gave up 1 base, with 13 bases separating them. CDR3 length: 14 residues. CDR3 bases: TGTGCCAGCAGGCTCCAGGGAGCGTCCTACGAGCAGTACTTC. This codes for CASRLQGASYEQYF.

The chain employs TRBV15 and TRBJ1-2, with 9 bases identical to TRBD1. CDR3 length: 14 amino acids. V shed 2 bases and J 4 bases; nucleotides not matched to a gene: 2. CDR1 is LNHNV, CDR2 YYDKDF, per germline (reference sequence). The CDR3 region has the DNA TGTGCCACCAGCAGAACAGGGGGCGTCTATGGCTACACCTTC. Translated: CATSRTGGVYGYTF.

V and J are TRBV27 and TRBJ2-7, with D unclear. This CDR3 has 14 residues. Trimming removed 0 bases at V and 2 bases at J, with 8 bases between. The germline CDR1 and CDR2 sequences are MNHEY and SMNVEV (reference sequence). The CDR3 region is CASSLSPLPYEQYF. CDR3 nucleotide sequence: TGTGCCAGCAGTTTATCGCCCCTACCCTACGAGCAGTACTTC.

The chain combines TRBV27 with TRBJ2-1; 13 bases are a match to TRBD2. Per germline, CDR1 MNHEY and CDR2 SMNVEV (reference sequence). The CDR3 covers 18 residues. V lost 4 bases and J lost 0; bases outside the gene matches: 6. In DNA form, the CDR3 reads TGTGCCAGCAGTTCCGGACTAGCGGGAGCCGGCTCCTACAATGAGCAGTTCTTC. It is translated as CASSSGLAGAGSYNEQFF.

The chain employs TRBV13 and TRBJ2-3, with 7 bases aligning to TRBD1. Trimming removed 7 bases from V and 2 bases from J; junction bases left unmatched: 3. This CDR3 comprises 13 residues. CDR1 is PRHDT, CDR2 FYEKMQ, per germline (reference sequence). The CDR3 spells CASTGTATDTQYF. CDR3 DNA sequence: TGTGCCAGCACCGGGACAGCCACAGATACGCAGTATTTT.

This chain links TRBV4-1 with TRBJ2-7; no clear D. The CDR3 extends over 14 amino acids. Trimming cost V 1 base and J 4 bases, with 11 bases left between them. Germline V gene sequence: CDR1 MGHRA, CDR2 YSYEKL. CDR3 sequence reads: CASSQVMDGYEQYF. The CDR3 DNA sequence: TGCGCCAGCAGCCAAGTTATGGACGGATACGAGCAGTACTTC.

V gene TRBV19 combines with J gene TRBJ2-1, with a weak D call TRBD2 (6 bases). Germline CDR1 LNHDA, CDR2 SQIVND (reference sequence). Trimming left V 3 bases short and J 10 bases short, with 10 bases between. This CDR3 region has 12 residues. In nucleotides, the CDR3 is TGTGCCAGTAGTATCTTGGGAGGAGAGCAGTTCTTC. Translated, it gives CASSILGGEQFF.

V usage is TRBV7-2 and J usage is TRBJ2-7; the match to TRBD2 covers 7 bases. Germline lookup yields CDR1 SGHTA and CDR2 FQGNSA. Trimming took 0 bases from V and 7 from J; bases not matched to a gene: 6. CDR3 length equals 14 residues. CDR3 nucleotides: TGTGCCAGCAGCTTAGCGACTAGCTCTCGGGAGCAGTACTTC. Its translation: CASSLATSSREQYF.